These 26 T cell receptor beta chains were sequenced from one sample in a study of T-cell memory formation after mild COVID-19. Each CDR3 protein is one row after TCRdb ran MiXCR on the 5' RACE reads. The data contain fewer than 550,000 distinct CDR3 sequences, roughly 20% of them singletons. Material for sequencing was PBMCs or a T cell subset sorted from them (not recorded which). These receptor sequences come from an adult woman who had mild COVID-19 (a few samples of this study predate the infection). Cell type and time point are not known.

About this clonotype: Germline and junction disagree at one end, which may indicate a read error. The chain recombines TRBV2 with TRBJ1-6; D call uncertain. The germline gives CDR1 SNHLY, CDR2 FYNNEI. The CDR3 covers 15 residues. CDR3 coding DNA: TGTGCCAGCAGTGAGGACGGTAATGTCGTTTCACACCTCCACTTT. Translating gives CASSEDGNVVSHLHF.

This clonotype was picked up a small number of times. This chain links TRBV12-3 or TRBV12-4 with TRBJ1-1; a possible D gene is TRBD1 (6 bases). This CDR3 has 14 amino acids. V was shortened by 5 bases and J by 5 bases, with 15 bases between the two germline ends. The CDR3 sequence is CASSPNRVRTEAFF. Here the CDR3 DNA reads TGTGCCAGCAGTCCGAACAGGGTGAGGACTGAAGCTTTCTTT.

This clonotype was seen more than once but under ten times. J is TRBJ2-3 and V is TRBV7-3, with D hard to call. Germline V gene sequence: CDR1 SGHTA, CDR2 FQGTGA. This CDR3 spans 14 amino acids. V shed 4 bases and J shed 0 bases, with 8 bases lying between them. The CDR3 bases are TGTGCCAGCAGCTCTCCTTCTAGCACAGATACGCAGTATTTT. Amino acid sequence: CASSSPSSTDTQYF. Full variable domain (outside the CDR3, taken from reference TRBV7-3 and TRBJ2-3): GAGVSQTPSNKVTEKGKYVELRCDPISGHTALYWYRQSLGQGPEFLIYFQGTGAADDSGLPNDRFFAVRPEGSVSTLKIQRTERGDSAVYLCASSSPSSTDTQYFGPGTRLTVL.

The chain employs TRBV7-2 and TRBJ2-5; TRBD1 might be the D (5 bases). Germline CDR1 reads SGHTA; CDR2 reads FQGNSA. This CDR3 spans 13 amino acids. V was clipped by 3 bases and J by 5 bases, with 10 bases between them. The CDR3: CASSFDSFETQYF. As DNA, the CDR3 is TGTGCCAGCAGCTTCGACAGTTTTGAGACCCAGTACTTC.

The chain links TRBV24-1 to TRBJ2-5, with D perhaps being TRBD1 or TRBD2 (6 bases each). CDR3 size: 15 residues. The V end was cut by 1 base, the J end by 5 bases, with 13 bases between. Germline loops: CDR1 KGHDR, CDR2 SFDVKD. In nucleotides, the CDR3 is TGTGCCACCAGTGATTTAGTGGGGGGCATCGAGACCCAGTACTTC. It is translated as CATSDLVGGIETQYF.

This clonotype was recorded a few times. The chain has TRBV28 and TRBJ2-2; D not resolved. The CDR3 loop spans 10 amino acids. Trimming left V 5 bases short and J 9 bases short, with 4 bases between. Per the germline V gene, CDR1 is MDHEN and CDR2 is SYDVKM. This chain's CDR3 is CASSRWELFF. The CDR3 DNA sequence: TGTGCCAGCAGTAGGTGGGAGCTGTTTTTT.

This clonotype occurred a few times. The chain employs TRBV7-2 and TRBJ2-7, with D unclear. The CDR3 length is 13 residues. CDR1 is SGHTA and CDR2 is FQGNSA in the germline V gene. Trimming shortened V by 5 bases and J by 6 bases, and 14 bases separated the two germline ends. CDR3 coding DNA: TGTGCCAGCAGCGTAGACGGGTTTGGCGAGCAGTACTTC. It yields the protein CASSVDGFGEQYF.

In this sample, this clonotype turned up many times. The J gene is TRBJ2-3, the V gene TRBV18, with 11 nucleotides matching TRBD2. Germline values: CDR1 KGHSH, CDR2 LQKENI. Germline trimming cut 1 base from V and 4 bases from J; bases unmatched to any gene: 4. The CDR3 covers 16 residues. CDR3 region: CASSPRTSGFADTQYF. The CDR3 DNA reads TGTGCCAGCTCACCACGGACTAGCGGGTTCGCAGATACGCAGTATTTT.

V usage is TRBV6-5 and J usage is TRBJ1-2; D possibly corresponds to TRBD1 (6 bases). In germline, CDR1 is MNHEY, CDR2 SVGAGI. CDR3 size: 15 residues. Trimming removed 5 bases from V and 4 bases from J, with 17 bases in between. CDR3 protein: CASSPDGGSGYGYTF. CDR3 nucleotides: TGTGCCAGCAGTCCAGACGGGGGCTCAGGCTATGGCTACACCTTC.

This clonotype showed up just a few times. The chain is built from TRBV6-6 and TRBJ2-7; 7 positions match TRBD1. The V and J ends lost 2 bases and 2 bases, in that order; junction bases with no gene match: 12. There are 17 residues in the CDR3. In germline, CDR1 is MNHNY, CDR2 SVGAGI (reference sequence). For the CDR3, the DNA is TGTGCCAGCAGTTACCAGCGGCCGGGGACAGAACCCTACGAGCAGTACTTC. Translated: CASSYQRPGTEPYEQYF.

The chain joins TRBV6-5 to TRBJ2-1; no clear D gene. The CDR3 runs 15 residues. Trimming shortened V by 2 bases and J by 0 bases, and 8 bases separated the two germline ends. Germline CDR1 and CDR2: MNHEY and SVGAGI. CDR3 coding DNA: TGTGCCAGCAGTTACGAGTACAGCTCCTACAATGAGCAGTTCTTC. Encoded protein: CASSYEYSSYNEQFF.

The J gene is TRBJ2-7, the V gene TRBV4-1, with D tentatively TRBD1 (5 bases). Per germline, CDR1 MGHRA and CDR2 YSYEKL. CDR3 length: 14 amino acids. The V gene lost 4 bases and the J gene lost 3 bases, with 13 bases spanning the gap. CDR3 nucleotide sequence: TGCGCCAGCAGCCCCTCTGACAGATTCTACGAGCAGTACTTC. Translation gives CASSPSDRFYEQYF.

In this sample, this clonotype turned up once. The V and J genes are TRBV10-3 and TRBJ1-3; TRBD1 matches 10 bases. CDR3 length: 14 residues. Germline V lookup: CDR1 ENHRY, CDR2 SYGVKD. V gave up 6 bases and J gave up 6 bases; unmatched junction bases: 5. The CDR3 DNA follows: TGTGCCATCAGACCGGGACAGGGGCCAAACACCATATATTTT. Translating it yields CAIRPGQGPNTIYF.

The genes are TRBV27 and TRBJ2-1; 8 nucleotides line up with TRBD1. The CDR3 runs 20 residues. Trimming took 7 bases from V and 0 from J; bases not matched to a gene: 20. Germline assignment: CDR1 MNHEY and CDR2 SMNVEV (reference sequence). CDR3 protein: CASNTQSWGTGASSYNEQFF. DNA for the CDR3: TGTGCCAGCAATACCCAATCGTGGGGGACAGGCGCCTCCTCCTACAATGAGCAGTTCTTC.

This clonotype was found a few times. The CDR3 nucleotides are TGTGCCAGCAGCCAAGGCGGAGCGGAGGGGGTTTCCGGGGAGCTGTTTTTT. It is translated as CASSQGGAEGVSGELFF. The V and J genes are TRBV14 and TRBJ2-2, with D perhaps assigned TRBD1 or TRBD2 (6 bases each). CDR1 is SGHDN, CDR2 FVKESK, per germline. CDR3 length equals 17 residues. Deletions cut 1 base from V and 6 bases from J, with 18 bases between.

There are many counts of this clonotype. The chain carries TRBV7-9 and TRBJ2-2, with a possible D match to TRBD1 (6 bases). The CDR3 consists of 15 residues. Germline CDR1 and CDR2: SEHNR and FQNEAQ (reference sequence). V lost 2 bases and J 0 bases, leaving 7 bases between the germline ends. CDR3 residues: CASSLRTANTGELFF. The CDR3 DNA sequence: TGTGCCAGCAGCTTACGGACAGCGAACACCGGGGAGCTGTTTTTT.

The V and J genes are TRBV7-2 and TRBJ2-3; possible D gene TRBD1, 7 bases. CDR3 length: 15 amino acids. The V gene's germline CDR1 is SGHTA and CDR2 FQGNSA. V dropped 5 bases and J dropped 3 bases, with 15 bases sitting between them. CDR3 sequence reads: CASSKGGGRTDTQYF. In DNA, the CDR3 is TGTGCCAGCAGCAAAGGAGGGGGCCGGACAGATACGCAGTATTTT.

The chain couples TRBV12-3 or TRBV12-4 to TRBJ1-1; no reliable D call. CDR3 size: 12 residues. The CDR3 loop is CACEAGNTEAFF. As DNA, the CDR3 is TGTGCGTGCGAGGCGGGGAACACTGAAGCTTTCTTT.

The chain is built from TRBV29-1 and TRBJ1-5; 8 bases agree with TRBD1. The CDR3 loop spans 14 amino acids. With 5 bases clipped from V and 4 bases from J, the junction kept 7 bases outside the gene matches. Per germline, CDR1 SQVTM and CDR2 ANQGSEA. CDR3 sequence: CSVRSGDRNQPQHF. CDR3 DNA sequence: TGCAGCGTTCGGTCGGGGGACAGGAATCAGCCCCAGCATTTT. The entire variable domain, with the rest obtained from reference TRBV29-1 and TRBJ1-5, is as follows: SAVISQKPSRDICQRGTSLTIQCQVDSQVTMMFWYRQQPGQSLTLIATANQGSEATYESGFVIDKFPISRPNLTFSTLTVSNMSPEDSSIYLCSVRSGDRNQPQHFGDGTRLSIL.

This clonotype was seen once. The chain uses TRBV15 and TRBJ2-5; D tentatively fits TRBD1 or TRBD2 (5 bases each). V dropped 2 bases and J dropped 1 base, with 11 bases sitting between them. Germline V gene sequence: CDR1 LNHNV, CDR2 YYDKDF (reference sequence). This CDR3 region has 15 residues. This chain's CDR3 is CATSRTRGVQETQYF. The CDR3 DNA reads TGTGCCACCAGCAGAACGAGGGGAGTCCAAGAGACCCAGTACTTC.

V is TRBV7-8 and J is TRBJ2-3; D is unclear. Germline values: CDR1 SGHVS, CDR2 FQNEAQ. The V end lost 2 bases, the J end lost 2 bases, and 11 bases lay between the germline ends. The CDR3 runs 15 residues. As DNA, the CDR3 is TGTGCCAGCAGCTTATGGCGCAGATACACAGATACGCAGTATTTT. Translated: CASSLWRRYTDTQYF.

A word on this clonotype: A junction boundary mismatches the germline segment, possibly from a read error. This rearrangement joins TRBV11-2 to TRBJ2-7; 11 bases are a match to TRBD2. The CDR3 totals 16 residues. Germline values: CDR1 SGHAT, CDR2 FQNNGV. This CDR3 reads CATSLRTSGYAYEQYF. The CDR3 region has the DNA TGTGCCACCAGCCTCCGGACTAGCGGGTATGCGTACGAGCAGTACTTC.

The V call is TRBV2, the J call TRBJ2-1, with TRBD2 identical over 12 bases. The CDR3 runs 15 residues. Germline values: CDR1 SNHLY, CDR2 FYNNEI. V lost 7 bases, J lost 5 bases, and 6 bases stayed unmatched. CDR3 amino acids: CASTLAGGRHNEQFF. The DNA of the CDR3 is TGTGCCAGCACCCTAGCGGGAGGGAGACACAATGAGCAGTTCTTC.

V gene TRBV18 combines with J gene TRBJ1-3; possible D gene TRBD1, 5 bases. Germline V gene lookup returns CDR1 KGHSH and CDR2 LQKENI. V was pared by 3 bases and J by 0 bases, with 9 bases between. CDR3 length: 15 amino acids. The CDR3 loop reads CASSPQGGSGNTIYF. The CDR3, as DNA: TGTGCCAGCTCACCCCAGGGAGGCTCTGGAAACACCATATATTTT.

The chain links TRBV7-2 to TRBJ1-6, with a possible D match to TRBD1 (5 bases). The germline V gene has CDR1 SGHTA and CDR2 FQGNSA. V was trimmed by 1 base and J by 9 bases, leaving 13 bases between them. The CDR3 is 15 amino acids. In DNA form, the CDR3 reads TGTGCCAGCAGCTTAGGCGGTGGGGGAAGTTCACCCCTCCACTTT. Its protein product is CASSLGGGGSSPLHF.

This clonotype has ten or more counts. The genes are TRBV4-2 and TRBJ2-1, with D uncertain. The germline V and J ends were trimmed by 0 bases and 5 bases, with 5 bases remaining between them. There are 13 residues in the CDR3. Looked up from germline, CDR1 is LGHNA and CDR2 is YNFKEQ. CDR3 coding DNA: TGTGCCAGCAGCCAAGAGGGCGACAATGAGCAGTTCTTC. This codes for CASSQEGDNEQFF.